This T cell receptor beta chain was recorded in a study of blood T cells in healthy people across ages. This clonotype has ten or more counts. The CDR3 is 17 residues long. V dropped 0 bases and J dropped 1; count of bases not matched to a gene: 8. The germline V gene encodes CDR1 LGHNA and CDR2 YNFKEQ. It was with a sample-barcoded 5' primer and a J-beta primer mix that a second PCR of roughly 7 to 12 cycles was run. TCRdb reanalysed the 5' RACE reads using MiXCR and keeps one entry per CDR3 protein. The table records 700,000 to 800,000 distinct CDR3 sequences, about 40% of them present only once. The chain couples TRBV4-2 to TRBJ2-5, with 7 bases that match TRBD1. Sequencing was carried out using blood. The origin of this receptor is a woman aged 60-70 years in good health. The CDR3 reads CASSQDSGWTGQETQYF. The CDR3 nucleotides are TGTGCCAGCAGCCAAGATAGTGGTTGGACAGGCCAAGAGACCCAGTACTTC.